The TCR beta chain described here comes from a study of T cells in Graves' hyperthyroidism and ophthalmopathy. Study-wide findings and caveats: Blood held most thyroid clonotypes expanded above 0.001 frequency.

A word on this clonotype: The antigen is unknown.

RNA transcripts served as the template for amplifying TCR beta CDR3 regions. First-round RT-PCR of the TCR CDR3 relied on the HTBI primer set. TCRdb fed the multiplex PCR reads into MiXCR, producing one record per CDR3 protein. Of approximately 700,000 distinct CDR3 sequences in the sample, roughly 46% are singletons; the top ten hold approximately 7.2%. V lost 5 bases, J lost 5 bases, and 18 bases lay in between. This CDR3 comprises 16 residues. Looked up from germline, CDR1 is SGHTA and CDR2 is FQGNSA. The chain links TRBV7-2 to TRBJ2-2; possible D gene TRBD2, 5 bases. This TCR was sampled from an adult man with Graves' disease, either hyperthyroidism or ophthalmopathy (not recorded which). The sample was peripheral blood or thyroid tissue (not recorded which). The CDR3, as DNA: TGTGCCAGCAGCCTAAGCAGCCGGACTGCAACCGGGGAGCTGTTTTTT. As protein: CASSLSSRTATGELFF.